What follows describes a single T cell receptor (beta chain). What it binds is not known. This CDR3 is 15 amino acids long. CDR1 is LGHNA, CDR2 YSLEER, per germline. Trimming took 0 bases from V and 5 from J, leaving 11 bases between them. The data originate from a study of cytomegalovirus exposure and HLA in healthy donors. Study-level results: Later work showed greater clonal expansion in HLA-associated TCR beta chains than in equally common others.

Primers for the PCR totalled 60 Vbeta and 13 Jbeta. TCRdb keeps only in-frame clones here, not all; method: immunoSEQ multiplex PCR. The repertoire consists of tens of thousands of clones, with 64% occurring once and the leading ten covering 2.3%. The source is a human donor in good health. V and J are TRBV4-3 and TRBJ2-1; D might be TRBD1 (5 bases). Sequenced input: PBMCs. The CDR3 loop is CASSQESQGNNEQFF. The DNA for the CDR3 is TGCGCCAGCAGCCAAGAAAGCCAGGGAAACAATGAGCAGTTCTTC.